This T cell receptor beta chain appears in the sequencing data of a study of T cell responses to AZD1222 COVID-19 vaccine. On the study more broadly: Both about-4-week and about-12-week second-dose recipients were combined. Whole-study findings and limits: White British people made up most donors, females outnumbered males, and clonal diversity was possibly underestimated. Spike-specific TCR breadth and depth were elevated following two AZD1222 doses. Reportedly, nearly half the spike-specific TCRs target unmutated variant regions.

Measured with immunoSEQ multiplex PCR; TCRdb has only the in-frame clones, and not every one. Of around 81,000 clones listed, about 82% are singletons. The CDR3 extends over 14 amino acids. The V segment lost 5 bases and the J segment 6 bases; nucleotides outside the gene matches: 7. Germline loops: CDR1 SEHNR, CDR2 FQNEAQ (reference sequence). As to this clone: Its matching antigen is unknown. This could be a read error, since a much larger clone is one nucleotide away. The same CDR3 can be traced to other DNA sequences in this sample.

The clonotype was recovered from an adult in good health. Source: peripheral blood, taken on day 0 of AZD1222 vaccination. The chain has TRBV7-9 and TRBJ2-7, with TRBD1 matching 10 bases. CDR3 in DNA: TGTGCCAGCAGCCCCGGGACAGGGGTCCCCGAGCAGTACTTC. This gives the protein CASSPGTGVPEQYF.